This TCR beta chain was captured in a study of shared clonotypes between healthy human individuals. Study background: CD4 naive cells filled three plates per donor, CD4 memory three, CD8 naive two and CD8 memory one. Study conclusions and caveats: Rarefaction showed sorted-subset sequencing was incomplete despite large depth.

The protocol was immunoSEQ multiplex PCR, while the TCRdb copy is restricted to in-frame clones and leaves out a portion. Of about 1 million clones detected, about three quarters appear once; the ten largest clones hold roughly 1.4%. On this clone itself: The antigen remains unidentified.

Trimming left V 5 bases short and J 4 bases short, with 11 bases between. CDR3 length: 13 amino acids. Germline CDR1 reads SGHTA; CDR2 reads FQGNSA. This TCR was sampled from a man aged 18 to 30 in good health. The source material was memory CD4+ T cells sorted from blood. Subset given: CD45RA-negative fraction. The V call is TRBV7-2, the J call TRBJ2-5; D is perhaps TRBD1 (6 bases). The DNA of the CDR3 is TGTGCCAGCAGCACCGGACAGCGAGAGACCCAGTACTTC. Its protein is CASSTGQRETQYF.